This TCR beta chain originates from a study of blood T cell repertoires in COVID-19. Study-wide context: Samples taken during acute and convalescent COVID-19 were collected in the United States, Italy and Spain. Nucleic acid was either cDNA or gDNA, and it came from T cells, B-cell-depleted T cells, or PBMCs.

Methods used by the authors: It was from reference gene primer amplification that nucleated cell counts were estimated. Produced via immunoSEQ multiplex PCR; TCRdb's table is partial and in-frame only. Clone size and V and J calls were adopted from that table, with D and trimming inferred from the DNA. Here the sample spans around 150,000 clones, around 81% being singletons. V was cut by 4 bases and J by 0 bases, with 8 bases left in between. CDR3 size: 14 residues. CDR1 is MRHNA and CDR2 is SNTAGT in the germline V gene. J is TRBJ2-3 and V is TRBV6-4; TRBD2 might be the D (6 bases). This clonotype originated in a man aged 60 to 75 with active or convalescent COVID-19. The sequenced sample was peripheral blood. CDR3 residues: CASSAGTSTDTQYF. The CDR3 coding sequence is TGTGCCAGCAGTGCCGGGACTAGCACAGATACGCAGTATTTT.